The rows below give T cell receptor beta chains drawn from one sample of a study of radiotherapy plus CTLA-4 blockade in lung cancer. Assay: immunoSEQ multiplex PCR; the TCRdb copy retains only in-frame clones and omits some. The table includes roughly 42,000 clones, approximately 79% detected once. The sample in question was peripheral blood, obtained from a patient treated with radiotherapy plus ipilimumab. These receptors all come from a human donor with non-small cell lung cancer that progressed on radiotherapy plus ipilimumab. Both conserved end residues are part of each CDR3. The order of the fields is clone size, V gene, J gene, D gene, CDR3 protein, CDR3 DNA. The D gene is left open where the match is weak. Expanded clones are given a class, and other clones once, few, many or no size at all.

>-|TRBV4-3|TRBJ1-4|TRBD1
CASSRGQGFEKLFF
TGCGCCAGCAGCCGTGGACAGGGGTTTGAAAAACTGTTTTTT
>-|TRBV9|TRBJ1-6|TRBD1
CASSVDRTGLSNSPLHF
TGTGCCAGCAGCGTAGATCGGACAGGGCTTTCTAATTCACCCCTCCACTTT
>few|TRBV4-2|TRBJ2-2|TRBD2
CASSRGFGGGNTGELFF
TGTGCCAGCAGCCGGGGCTTTGGCGGGGGTAACACCGGGGAGCTGTTTTTT
>-|TRBV6-1|TRBJ2-6|-
CASSERSLKSPSGANVLTF
TGTGCCAGCAGTGAACGGTCACTCAAAAGCCCCTCTGGGGCCAACGTCCTGACTTTC
>-|TRBV6-5|TRBJ1-4|TRBD1
CASSRGLGEKLFF
TGTGCCAGCAGCAGGGGGCTTGGAGAAAAACTGTTTTTT
>-|TRBV5-1|TRBJ1-2|-
CASSLGQVDYGYTF
TGCGCCAGCAGCTTGGGACAGGTAGACTATGGCTACACCTTC
>-|TRBV5-1|TRBJ1-5|TRBD1
CASSPGTGDQPQHF
TGCGCCAGCAGCCCCGGGACAGGAGACCAGCCCCAGCATTTT
>few|TRBV5-1|TRBJ1-6|-
CASSLPGQVLSPLHF
TGCGCCAGCAGCTTGCCGGGACAAGTCCTATCACCCCTCCACTTT
>-|TRBV14|TRBJ2-3|TRBD2
CASSQDIRAGGTDTQYF
TGTGCCAGCAGCCAAGATATTCGAGCGGGGGGCACAGATACGCAGTATTTT
>-|TRBV19|TRBJ2-1|TRBD2
CASSIALAGATPSYNEQFF
TGTGCCAGTAGTATAGCCCTAGCGGGGGCCACACCATCCTACAATGAGCAGTTCTTC
>once|TRBV5-4|TRBJ1-6|-
CASRRGGVHNSPLHF
TGTGCCAGCAGACGGGGGGGGGTACATAATTCACCCCTCCACTTT
>-|TRBV9|TRBJ1-4|-
CASSSGGPLYEKLFF
TGTGCCAGCAGCAGCGGTGGGCCCCTATATGAAAAACTGTTTTTT
>few|TRBV19|TRBJ1-2|TRBD1
CASSRDRFFGYTF
TGTGCCAGTAGCCGGGACAGGTTTTTTGGCTACACCTTC
>-|TRBV5-1|TRBJ2-3|-
CASSLGASLSTDTQYF
TGCGCCAGCAGCTTAGGGGCTTCACTTAGCACAGATACGCAGTATTTT
>-|TRBV5-1|TRBJ2-5|-
CASSLVVQGETQYF
TGCGCCAGCAGCTTGGTAGTGCAGGGAGAGACCCAGTACTTC
>-|TRBV9|TRBJ1-6|TRBD1
CASSGQGNNSPLHF
TGTGCCAGCAGCGGACAGGGTAATAATTCACCCCTCCACTTT
>-|TRBV7-2|TRBJ2-7|TRBD2
CASSKGLAYEQYF
TGTGCCAGCAGCAAGGGACTAGCCTACGAGCAGTACTTC
>-|TRBV12-2|TRBJ1-5|-
CASRLAVMRGGQPQHF
TGTGCAAGTCGCTTAGCGGTGATGAGAGGAGGTCAGCCCCAGCATTTT
>once|TRBV27|TRBJ2-7|TRBD1
CASSTVRTGYEQYF
TGTGCCAGCAGTACGGTGAGGACAGGCTACGAGCAGTACTTC
>few|TRBV27|TRBJ2-2|TRBD2
CASTGGAGAGELFF
TGTGCCAGCACCGGGGGGGCCGGGGCCGGGGAGCTGTTTTTT
>-|TRBV10-3|TRBJ2-4|-
CAISEILKNIQYF
TGTGCCATCAGTGAAATCCTTAAAAACATTCAGTACTTC
>-|TRBV2|TRBJ2-3|TRBD2
CASSELASGATDTQYF
TGTGCCAGCAGTGAACTGGCTAGCGGGGCCACAGATACGCAGTATTTT
>-|TRBV5-1|TRBJ2-1|-
CASSSGLVYNEQFF
TGCGCCAGCAGCTCCGGACTGGTGTACAATGAGCAGTTCTTC
>once|TRBV7-9|TRBJ2-3|TRBD2
CASSFSGGGTDTQYF
TGTGCCAGCAGCTTTAGCGGGGGTGGAACAGATACGCAGTATTTT
>-|TRBV5-1|TRBJ1-1|TRBD1
CASSLGQGITEAFF
TGCGCCAGCAGCTTAGGACAGGGGATAACTGAAGCTTTCTTT
>-|TRBV5-4|TRBJ2-1|-
CASSSALAGNNEQFF
TGTGCCAGCAGCTCCGCCCTGGCGGGTAACAATGAGCAGTTCTTC
>-|TRBV5-1|TRBJ2-1|-
CASSISGGNYNEQFF
TGCGCCAGCAGCATTTCGGGGGGCAACTACAATGAGCAGTTCTTC
>-|TRBV23-1|TRBJ2-2|TRBD2
CASSQSSSGGAITGELFF
TGCGCCAGCAGTCAATCTTCTAGCGGGGGGGCGATAACCGGGGAGCTGTTTTTT
>-|TRBV6-5|TRBJ2-3|TRBD2
CASRTLAGGTDTQYF
TGTGCCAGCAGGACACTTGCGGGAGGCACAGATACGCAGTATTTT
>-|TRBV18|TRBJ1-5|-
CASSPTSGNQPQHF
TGTGCCAGCTCACCAACCTCGGGTAATCAGCCCCAGCATTTT
>few|TRBV7-2|TRBJ1-2|TRBD1
CASSITGGANYGYTF
TGTGCCAGCAGCATAACAGGGGGCGCGAACTATGGCTACACCTTC
>few|TRBV6-1|TRBJ2-7|TRBD1
CASSPGGTGYEQYF
TGTGCCAGCAGTCCAGGGGGGACAGGCTACGAGCAGTACTTC
>-|TRBV6-5|TRBJ1-2|TRBD1
CASSYSKGTVYGYTF
TGTGCCAGCAGTTACTCGAAGGGGACAGTCTATGGCTACACCTTC
>-|TRBV7-9|TRBJ2-5|TRBD2
CASSRGLAGGPEETQYF
TGTGCCAGCAGTAGGGGACTAGCGGGGGGGCCGGAAGAGACCCAGTACTTC
>-|TRBV7-6|TRBJ2-5|-
CASSPLSAGATTQETQYF
TGTGCCAGCAGCCCGTTATCTGCGGGGGCAACCACCCAAGAGACCCAGTACTTC
>-|TRBV5-4|TRBJ1-2|-
CASAPGGRGNYGYTF
TGTGCCAGCGCCCCGGGGGGACGGGGAAACTATGGCTACACCTTC